These 20 T cell receptor beta chains came from one sample sequenced in a study of read filtering for tumor transcriptome and immune sequencing. Molecular barcoded adaptors covering alpha/delta and beta/gamma chains were used on approximately 440 ng RNA. TCRdb fed the reads into MiXCR, producing one record per CDR3 protein. This table holds about 47,000 distinct CDR3 sequences, 10% to 15% found once. Sequencing was done on a sample of a population of CD138-negative cells sorted from bone marrow. The receptors here all came from a donor at least 40 years old with multiple myeloma.

This clonotype has just a few counts. The chain carries TRBV5-1 and TRBJ1-5; tentative D call: TRBD1 (6 bases). This CDR3 is built from 16 residues. Germline CDR1 is SGHRS and CDR2 is YFSETQ. V lost 0 bases and J lost 1, with 11 bases in between. CDR3 protein: CASSLAPRGSNQPQHF. CDR3 nucleotide sequence: TGCGCCAGCAGCTTGGCCCCCAGGGGAAGCAATCAGCCCCAGCATTTT.

This clonotype is labeled as medium-sized. V usage is TRBV29-1 and J usage is TRBJ2-1, with TRBD2 matching 7 bases. With 4 bases clipped from V and 7 bases from J, the junction kept 7 bases outside the gene matches. The CDR3 runs to 13 residues. The germline gives CDR1 SQVTM, CDR2 ANQGSEA. CDR3 residues: CSVATGGWNEQFF. The CDR3 nucleotides read TGCAGCGTTGCTACGGGAGGTTGGAATGAGCAGTTCTTC.

This clonotype was observed many times. The chain links TRBV20-1 to TRBJ2-2; 8 bases fit TRBD2. The germline CDR1 and CDR2 sequences are DFQATT and SNEGSKA (reference sequence). V trimming: 4 bases; J trimming: 4 bases; junction bases outside the gene matches: 8. This CDR3 region has 15 residues. CDR3 residues: CSANKAGGPTGELFF. In DNA form, the CDR3 reads TGCAGTGCTAATAAGGCGGGAGGTCCCACCGGGGAGCTGTTTTTT.

Only a few counts were recorded for this clonotype. Being one base from a much bigger clone, this may be a read error. The CDR3 does not close with the conserved phenylalanine or tryptophan, likely indicating a read error. CDR3 amino acids: CASSEEYGYTS. CDR3 nucleotides: TGTGCCAGCAGTGAGGAGTATGGCTACACCTCC. The chain combines TRBV25-1 with TRBJ1-2, with unresolved D. Trimming cost V 3 bases and J 5 bases, with 4 bases left between them. Looked up from germline, CDR1 is MGHDK and CDR2 is SYGVNS. This CDR3 contains 11 residues.

This clonotype was observed many times. The CDR3 here is CASGLRTSGRDEQFF. The CDR3 DNA reads TGTGCCAGCGGGTTGAGGACTAGCGGGAGGGATGAGCAGTTCTTC. The rearrangement uses TRBV6-5 and TRBJ2-1; 15 nucleotides line up with TRBD2. CDR1 and CDR2 (germline): MNHEY, SVGAGI. The junction had 7 bases not matched to a gene; V was cut back by 8 bases and J by 8 bases. The CDR3 runs 15 residues.

This clonotype was seen at least ten times. The CDR3 sequence is CASSLALLTYEQYF. CDR3 in DNA: TGTGCCAGCAGCTTAGCGCTCTTAACCTACGAGCAGTACTTC. This sequence joins TRBV7-2 and TRBJ2-7; D is unresolved. The CDR3 length is 14 residues. Trimming cost V 0 bases and J 2 bases, with 8 bases left between them. Germline-derived CDR1 and CDR2 are SGHTA and FQGNSA.

Comments on this clonotype: The junction does not match germline at one end; this may be a read error. The V and J genes are TRBV12-3 or TRBV12-4 and TRBJ2-1, with TRBD1 as a possible D gene (5 bases). CDR3 length: 16 amino acids. CDR3 DNA: TGTACCAGCAGTTTAGGGGCAGCTATTACCTACAATGAGCTGTTCTTC. Protein product: CTSSLGAAITYNELFF.

J is TRBJ2-3 and V is TRBV2, with D perhaps being TRBD1 or TRBD2 (6 bases each). The CDR3 extends over 16 amino acids. V lost 9 bases and J lost 1, with 20 bases in between. Germline assignment: CDR1 SNHLY and CDR2 FYNNEI. The CDR3 here is CASKGGDGAGTDTQYF. The CDR3 DNA reads as TGTGCCAGTAAGGGGGGAGACGGGGCGGGCACAGATACGCAGTATTTT. Full variable domain (rest looked up from reference TRBV2 and TRBJ2-3): EPEVTQTPSHQVTQMGQEVILRCVPISNHLYFYWYRQILGQKVEFLVSFYNNEISEKSEIFDDQFSVERPDGSNFTLKIRSTKLEDSAMYFCASKGGDGAGTDTQYFGPGTRLTVL.

This clonotype was recorded at least ten times. The gene calls are TRBV7-3 and TRBJ2-3; 7 bases are a match to TRBD2. Germline trimming cut 4 bases from V and 3 bases from J; bases unmatched to any gene: 4. The germline gives CDR1 SGHTA, CDR2 FQGTGA. This CDR3 spans 14 amino acids. The CDR3 sequence is CASSSSGITDTQYF. In nucleotides, the CDR3 is TGTGCCAGCAGCTCCAGCGGGATAACAGATACGCAGTATTTT. The entire variable domain, with the rest obtained from reference TRBV7-3 and TRBJ2-3, is as follows: GAGVSQTPSNKVTEKGKYVELRCDPISGHTALYWYRQSLGQGPEFLIYFQGTGAADDSGLPNDRFFAVRPEGSVSTLKIQRTERGDSAVYLCASSSSGITDTQYFGPGTRLTVL.

For this clonotype: A read error may be the cause here, since a much bigger clone is one base away. The genes are TRBV20-1 and TRBJ2-7, with D perhaps TRBD1 or TRBD2 (7 bases each). V dropped 3 bases and J dropped 5 bases, with 14 bases sitting between them. There are 13 residues in the CDR3. The germline V gene encodes CDR1 DFQATT and CDR2 SNEGSKA (reference sequence). As DNA, the CDR3 is TGCAGTGCTAGTAAACAGGGGAGGGACGAGCAGTACTTC. Protein sequence: CSASKQGRDEQYF.

This clonotype was detected many times. CDR3 bases: TGTGCCAGCAGCCCATCCTTGGCGGGCGCAGATACGCAGTATTTT. Amino acids: CASSPSLAGADTQYF. This chain uses TRBV7-3 with TRBJ2-3; TRBD2 might be the D (5 bases). This CDR3 is 15 amino acids long. V was shortened by 5 bases and J by 4 bases, with 16 bases between the two germline ends. Per germline, CDR1 SGHTA and CDR2 FQGTGA.

In this sample, this clonotype turned up many times. The V gene is TRBV12-3 or TRBV12-4, the J gene TRBJ2-3; no clear D gene. The germline V and J ends were trimmed by 4 bases and 0 bases, with 5 bases remaining between them. The CDR3 has 13 residues. DNA for the CDR3: TGTGCCAGCAGTTATGCTAGCACAGATACGCAGTATTTT. It yields the protein CASSYASTDTQYF.

This clonotype was recorded many times. This chain uses TRBV2 with TRBJ2-1, with D perhaps assigned TRBD1 or TRBD2 (5 bases each). The length of the CDR3 is 14 residues. Germline CDR1 reads SNHLY; CDR2 reads FYNNEI. The V and J ends lost 4 bases and 3 bases respectively, with 10 bases between them. CDR3 sequence reads: CASSALGRYNEQFF. CDR3 DNA: TGTGCCAGCAGTGCTCTGGGACGCTACAATGAGCAGTTCTTC.

This clonotype was observed many times. The rearrangement links TRBV29-1 to TRBJ2-1; D is unclear. CDR3 length: 11 amino acids. The germline CDR1 and CDR2 sequences are SQVTM and ANQGSEA. V was clipped by 8 bases and J by 8 bases, with 13 bases between them. The CDR3, as DNA: TGCAGCTCTACCCAGCAGCATGAGCAGTTCTTC. This encodes CSSTQQHEQFF.

In its sample, this clonotype was seen many times. V gene TRBV29-1 combines with J gene TRBJ2-5; weak D call: TRBD2 (6 bases). This CDR3 spans 14 amino acids. Germline CDR1 and CDR2: SQVTM and ANQGSEA. The ends were cut back, 6 bases at V and 2 bases at J, with 16 bases in the middle. The CDR3 protein is CSVRDGITQETQYF. In nucleotides, the CDR3 is TGCAGCGTGCGGGACGGAATTACACAAGAGACCCAGTACTTC.

As concerns this clonotype: A much larger clonotype is one base distant, so this may be a read error. The chain combines TRBV7-3 with TRBJ2-7; D uncertain. Germline CDR1 reads SGHTA; CDR2 reads FQGTGA. This CDR3 contains 15 residues. The chain's CDR3 is CASSLGSVSSYEQHF. DNA of the CDR3: TGTGCCAGCAGCTTAGGATCCGTGAGCTCCTACGAGCAGCACTTC.

Only a few counts were recorded for this clonotype. Since a much larger clone is just one base distant, this may be a read error. Here the CDR3 reads CASSSIRTLNVQFF. CDR3 coding DNA: TGTGCCAGCAGTTCAATCCGTACTCTTAATGTGCAGTTCTTC. The V gene is TRBV6-5, the J gene TRBJ2-1; D is unclear. CDR1 and CDR2 from the germline V gene are MNHEY and SVGAGI. The CDR3 sequence is 14 residues long.

This clonotype was detected many times. This chain links TRBV6-2 or TRBV6-3 with TRBJ2-7; D is possibly TRBD2 (5 bases). From germline, CDR1 is MNHEY and CDR2 SVGEGT. The CDR3 is 14 amino acids. V lost 0 bases and J lost 2, with 8 bases in between. CDR3 residues: CASSYSTGTYEQYF. In DNA, the CDR3 is TGTGCCAGCAGTTACTCGACGGGGACCTACGAGCAGTACTTC.

This clonotype appeared many times. The V gene is TRBV30, the J gene TRBJ1-1; D perhaps matches TRBD1 (5 bases). The CDR3 totals 11 residues. From germline, CDR1 is GTSNPN and CDR2 SVGIG (reference sequence). The germline V and J ends were trimmed by 7 bases and 4 bases, with 10 bases remaining between them. The CDR3: CAYDRGTEAFF. The CDR3 nucleotides are TGTGCCTATGACAGAGGCACTGAAGCTTTCTTT.

Ten or more counts support this clonotype. A much larger clonotype is one base distant, so this may be a read error. V usage is TRBV5-8 and J usage is TRBJ2-1; D is possibly TRBD2 (6 bases). The CDR3 covers 14 residues. CDR1 is SGHTS and CDR2 is YDEGEE in the germline V gene. The DNA for the CDR3 is TGTGCCAGCAGCCGGAGGGTCGGGTTAAATGGGCAGTTCTTC. Translated: CASSRRVGLNGQFF. The whole variable domain, remainder taken from reference TRBV5-8 and TRBJ2-1, is EAGVTQSPTHLIKTRGQQATLRCSPISGHTSVYWYQQALGLGLQFLLWYDEGEERNRGNFPPRFSGRQFPNYSSELNVNALELEDSALYLCASSRRVGLNGQFFGPGTRLTVL.